This T cell receptor (beta chain) was observed in a study of CD8 T cells in ankylosing spondylitis. Study outcomes and limitations: Relatively scarce in peripheral blood, disease-linked clones were CD8+.

About this clonotype itself: What it binds is unknown.

Germline values: CDR1 MNHEY, CDR2 SMNVEV (reference sequence). This CDR3 spans 14 amino acids. Each TCR beta library was made by quantitative 5'-RACE that incorporated molecular barcodes. TCRdb reprocessed the 5' RACE reads via MiXCR and lists one record per CDR3 protein. The sample shows approximately 300,000 distinct CDR3 sequences, roughly 20% of them seen only once. This clonotype originated in a male donor with ankylosing spondylitis or in good health (not recorded which). This rearrangement joins TRBV27 to TRBJ2-1, with a possible D match to TRBD2 (7 bases). TRBJ2-7 matches the DNA end more closely, so the J call is doubtful. The sequencing sample was made of blood, either unsorted or a sorted T cell fraction (not recorded which). As DNA, the CDR3 is TGTGCCAGCAGTTACGGGGGGCAGTACAATGAGCAGTACTTC. As protein: CASSYGGQYNEQYF.